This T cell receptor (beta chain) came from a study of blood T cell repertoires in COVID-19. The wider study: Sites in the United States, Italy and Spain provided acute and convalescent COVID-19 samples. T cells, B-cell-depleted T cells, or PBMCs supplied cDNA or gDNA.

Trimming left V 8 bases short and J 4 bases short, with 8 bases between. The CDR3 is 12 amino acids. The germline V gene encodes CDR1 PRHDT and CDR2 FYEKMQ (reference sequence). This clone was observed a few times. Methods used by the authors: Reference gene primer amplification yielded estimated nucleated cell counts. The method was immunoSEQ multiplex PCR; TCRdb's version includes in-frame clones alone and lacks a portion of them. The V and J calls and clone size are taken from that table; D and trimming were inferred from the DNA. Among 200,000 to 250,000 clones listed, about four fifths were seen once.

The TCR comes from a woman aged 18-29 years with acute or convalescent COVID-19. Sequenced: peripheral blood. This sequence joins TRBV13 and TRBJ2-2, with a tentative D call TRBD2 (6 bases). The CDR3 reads CASAGGTGELFF. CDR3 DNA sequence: TGTGCCAGCGCCGGGGGCACCGGGGAGCTGTTTTTT. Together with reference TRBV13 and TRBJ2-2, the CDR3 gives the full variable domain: AAGVIQSPRHLIKEKRETATLKCYPIPRHDTVYWYQQGPGQDPQFLISFYEKMQSDKGSIPDRFSAQQFSDYHSELNMSSLELGDSALYFCASAGGTGELFFGEGSRLTVL.